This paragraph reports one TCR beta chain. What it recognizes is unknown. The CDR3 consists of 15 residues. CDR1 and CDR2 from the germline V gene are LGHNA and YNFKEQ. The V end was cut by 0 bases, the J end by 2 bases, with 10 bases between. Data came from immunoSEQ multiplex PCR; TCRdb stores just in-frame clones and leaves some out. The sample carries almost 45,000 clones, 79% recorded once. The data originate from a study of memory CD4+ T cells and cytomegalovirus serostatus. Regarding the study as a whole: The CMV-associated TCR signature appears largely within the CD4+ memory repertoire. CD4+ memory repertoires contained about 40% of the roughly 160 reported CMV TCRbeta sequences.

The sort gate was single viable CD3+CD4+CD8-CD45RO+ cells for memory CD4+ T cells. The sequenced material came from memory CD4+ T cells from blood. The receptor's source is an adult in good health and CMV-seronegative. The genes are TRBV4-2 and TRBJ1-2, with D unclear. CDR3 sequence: CASSQEATGNYGYTF. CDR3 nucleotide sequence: TGTGCCAGCAGCCAAGAAGCGACGGGAAACTATGGCTACACCTTC.